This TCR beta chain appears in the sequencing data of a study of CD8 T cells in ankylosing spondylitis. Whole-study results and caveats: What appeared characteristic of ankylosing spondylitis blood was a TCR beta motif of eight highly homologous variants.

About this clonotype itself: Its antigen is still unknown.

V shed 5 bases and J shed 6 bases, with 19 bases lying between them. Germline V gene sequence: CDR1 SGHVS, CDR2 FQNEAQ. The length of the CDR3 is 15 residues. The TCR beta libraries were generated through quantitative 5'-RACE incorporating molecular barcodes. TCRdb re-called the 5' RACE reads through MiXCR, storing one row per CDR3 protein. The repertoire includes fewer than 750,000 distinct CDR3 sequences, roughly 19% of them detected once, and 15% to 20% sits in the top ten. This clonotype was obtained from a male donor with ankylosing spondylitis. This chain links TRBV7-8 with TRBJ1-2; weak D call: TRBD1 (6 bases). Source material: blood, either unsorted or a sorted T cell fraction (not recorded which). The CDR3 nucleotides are TGTGCCAGCAGCCGGGCCGGACGGACAGCTCATGGCTACACCTTC. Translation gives CASSRAGRTAHGYTF.